The TCR beta chain under discussion was sequenced for a study of T cell changes during pregnancy in multiple sclerosis. The CDR3 is made up of 13 amino acids. The ends were cut back, 4 bases at V and 5 bases at J, with 12 bases in the middle. Germline V gene lookup returns CDR1 SGHRS and CDR2 YFSETQ. TCRdb's table, derived via immunoSEQ multiplex PCR, lists solely in-frame clones and lacks some. Of about 98,000 clones in the sample, around 92% were seen once. V gene TRBV5-1 combines with J gene TRBJ2-5; tentatively, D is TRBD2 (5 bases). This clonotype was sampled from a female donor in good health, enrolled as a control in a pregnancy study. The input for sequencing was peripheral blood, taken after pregnancy. CDR3 sequence (DNA): TGCGCCAGCAGCAGAGGTTCGGGGGAGACCCAGTACTTC. This sequence encodes CASSRGSGETQYF.